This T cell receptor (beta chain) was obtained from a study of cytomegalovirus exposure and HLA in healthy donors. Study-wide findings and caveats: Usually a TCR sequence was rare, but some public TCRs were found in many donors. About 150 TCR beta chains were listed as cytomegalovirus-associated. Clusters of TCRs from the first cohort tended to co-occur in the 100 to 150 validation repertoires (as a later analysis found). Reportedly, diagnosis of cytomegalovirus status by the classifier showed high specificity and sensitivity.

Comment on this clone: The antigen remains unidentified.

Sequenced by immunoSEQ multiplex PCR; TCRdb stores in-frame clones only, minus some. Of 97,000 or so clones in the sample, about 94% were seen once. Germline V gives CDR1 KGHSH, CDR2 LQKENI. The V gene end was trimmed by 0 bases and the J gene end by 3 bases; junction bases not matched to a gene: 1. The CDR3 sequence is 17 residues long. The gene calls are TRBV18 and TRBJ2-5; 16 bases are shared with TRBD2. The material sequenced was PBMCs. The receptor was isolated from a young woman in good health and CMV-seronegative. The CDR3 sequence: CASSPPGTSGREETQYF. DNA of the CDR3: TGTGCCAGCTCACCACCCGGGACTAGCGGGAGGGAAGAGACCCAGTACTTC.